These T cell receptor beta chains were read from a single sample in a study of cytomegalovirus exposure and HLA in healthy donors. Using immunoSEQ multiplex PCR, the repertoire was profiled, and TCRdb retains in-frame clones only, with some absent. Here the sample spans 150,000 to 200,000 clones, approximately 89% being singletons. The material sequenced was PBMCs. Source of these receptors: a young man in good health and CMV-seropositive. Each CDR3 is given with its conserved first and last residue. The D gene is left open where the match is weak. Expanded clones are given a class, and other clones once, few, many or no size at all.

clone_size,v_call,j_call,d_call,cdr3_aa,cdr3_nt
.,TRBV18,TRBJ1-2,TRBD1,CASSPYPGTGDGYTF,TGTGCCAGCTCACCTTACCCCGGGACAGGTGATGGCTACACCTTC
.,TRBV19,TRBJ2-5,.,CASSQRTLRGETQYF,TGTGCCAGTAGCCAAAGGACTCTACGGGGAGAGACCCAGTACTTC
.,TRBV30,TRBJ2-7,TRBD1,CASEPGQGLEQYF,TGTGCCTCTGAACCGGGACAGGGTTTGGAGCAGTACTTC
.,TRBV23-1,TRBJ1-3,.,CASSQKTGHSGNTIYF,TGCGCCAGCAGTCAAAAGACAGGACACTCTGGAAACACCATATATTTT
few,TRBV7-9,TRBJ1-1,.,CASSALDLVEGTEAFF,TGTGCCAGCAGCGCCCTCGATCTGGTCGAGGGCACTGAAGCTTTCTTT
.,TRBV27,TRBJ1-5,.,CASSWAGSNQPQHF,TGTGCCAGCAGTTGGGCAGGGAGCAATCAGCCCCAGCATTTT
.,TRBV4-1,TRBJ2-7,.,CASSQEGFRGYEQYF,TGCGCCAGCAGCCAAGAAGGATTTCGGGGATACGAGCAGTACTTC
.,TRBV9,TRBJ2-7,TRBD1,CASSAGQGGSYEQYF,TGTGCCAGCAGCGCAGGACAGGGCGGTAGCTACGAGCAGTACTTC
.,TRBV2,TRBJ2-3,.,CASSLGLSSTDTQYF,TGTGCCAGCAGTTTAGGACTATCTAGCACAGATACGCAGTATTTT
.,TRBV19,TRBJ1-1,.,CASSIFGANTEAFF,TGTGCCAGTAGTATATTTGGAGCGAACACTGAAGCTTTCTTT
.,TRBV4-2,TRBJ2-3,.,CASSQPGTSVITDTQYF,TGTGCCAGCAGCCAACCTGGGACTTCGGTAATCACAGATACGCAGTATTTT
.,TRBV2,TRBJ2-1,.,CASRLRESSYNEQFF,TGTGCCAGCAGGCTTCGGGAGAGCTCCTACAATGAGCAGTTCTTC
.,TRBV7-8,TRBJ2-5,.,CASSLGRVETQYF,TGTGCCAGCAGCTTAGGGAGGGTGGAGACCCAGTACTTC